Below are 9 T cell receptor beta chains sequenced from a single sample in a study of blood T cell repertoires in COVID-19. Generated by immunoSEQ multiplex PCR, the TCRdb table keeps only in-frame clones and is missing some. The sample has under 150,000 clones; under 90% are singletons. Source material: peripheral blood. The receptors were gathered from a woman in her sixties or seventies with active or convalescent COVID-19.

This clone has a count of ten or more. This rearrangement joins TRBV6-1 to TRBJ1-5; no reliable D call. V was trimmed by 4 bases and J by 7 bases, leaving 20 bases between them. CDR3 size: 16 residues. The germline CDR1 and CDR2 sequences are MNHNS and SASEGT. CDR3 loop: CASSGGAWVGGQPQHF. Written as DNA, the CDR3 is TGTGCCAGCAGTGGGGGTGCGTGGGTTGGCGGGCAGCCCCAGCATTTT.

The gene calls are TRBV28 and TRBJ2-2, with 10 positions matching TRBD2. This CDR3 is built from 17 residues. Germline loops: CDR1 MDHEN, CDR2 SYDVKM. V was clipped by 6 bases and J by 7 bases; unmatched bases: 14. CDR3 coding DNA: TGTGCCAGCAGCCGTACCCTAGCGGGGGCTAACGACGGGGAGCTGTTTTTT. Translated, it gives CASSRTLAGANDGELFF.

The rearrangement links TRBV20-1 to TRBJ2-4, with a weak D call TRBD2 (5 bases). The V gene lost 3 bases and the J gene lost 6 bases, with 12 bases spanning the gap. The V gene's germline CDR1 is DFQATT and CDR2 SNEGSKA (reference sequence). This CDR3 region has 13 residues. CDR3 sequence: CSASSEVGNIQYF. In nucleotides, the CDR3 is TGCAGTGCTAGTTCGGAGGTGGGAAACATTCAGTACTTC.

This chain links TRBV6-6 with TRBJ1-1; D unclear. This CDR3 has 14 residues. Trimming took off 6 bases at V and 1 base at J, with 12 bases between the two ends. Germline-derived CDR1 and CDR2 are MNHNY and SVGAGI (reference sequence). The CDR3 spells CASSQPTENTEAFF. CDR3 DNA: TGTGCCAGCAGCCAGCCTACAGAGAACACTGAAGCTTTCTTT.

The chain employs TRBV6-5 and TRBJ2-6; TRBD1 aligns across 7 bases. V lost 5 bases to trimming and J lost 2 bases; unmatched junction nucleotides: 3. Per the germline V gene, CDR1 is MNHEY and CDR2 is SVGAGI. The CDR3 runs 15 residues. This chain's CDR3 is CASSTDRAGANVLTF. DNA for the CDR3: TGTGCCAGCAGTACCGACAGGGCTGGGGCCAACGTCCTGACTTTC.

This clone has just one count. The chain employs TRBV24-1 and TRBJ2-7; 9 nucleotides match TRBD2. Unmatched junction bases numbered 16, after V lost 4 bases and J lost 1 base. Germline V gene lookup returns CDR1 KGHDR and CDR2 SFDVKD. The CDR3 is made up of 19 amino acids. The CDR3 protein is CATSDNWLAGSKGSYEQYF. The CDR3 coding sequence is TGTGCCACCAGTGACAACTGGCTAGCGGGGTCGAAAGGGTCCTACGAGCAGTACTTC.

Turning to this clone: A read error may account for a junction end that differs from germline. This rearrangement joins TRBV2 to TRBJ2-4, with 12 positions matching TRBD1. From germline, CDR1 is SNHLY and CDR2 FYNNEI. This CDR3 is 15 amino acids long. This CDR3 reads CASSEVRGDRGRQDF. The CDR3 bases are TGTGCCAGCAGTGAAGTTAGGGGGGACAGGGGGCGGCAGGACTTC.

Points on this clone: The junction shows a germline mismatch at one end, possibly a read error. This chain connects TRBV7-7 to TRBJ2-1; D remains ambiguous. From germline, CDR1 is SSHAT and CDR2 FNYEAQ (reference sequence). This CDR3 is 16 amino acids long. This chain's CDR3 is CASSASTGPSYNEQFF. The DNA of the CDR3 is TGTGCTAGCAGCGCCTCGACTGGTCCCTCCTACAATGAGCAGTTCTTC.

The rearrangement uses TRBV7-8 and TRBJ1-2, with D possibly matching TRBD1 (5 bases). The CDR3 is 12 amino acids. The germline V and J ends were trimmed by 4 bases and 4 bases, with 7 bases remaining between them. Germline CDR1 SGHVS, CDR2 FQNEAQ. The CDR3 DNA sequence: TGTGCCAGCAGCTCGGACATCTATGGCTACACCTTC. It translates to CASSSDIYGYTF.